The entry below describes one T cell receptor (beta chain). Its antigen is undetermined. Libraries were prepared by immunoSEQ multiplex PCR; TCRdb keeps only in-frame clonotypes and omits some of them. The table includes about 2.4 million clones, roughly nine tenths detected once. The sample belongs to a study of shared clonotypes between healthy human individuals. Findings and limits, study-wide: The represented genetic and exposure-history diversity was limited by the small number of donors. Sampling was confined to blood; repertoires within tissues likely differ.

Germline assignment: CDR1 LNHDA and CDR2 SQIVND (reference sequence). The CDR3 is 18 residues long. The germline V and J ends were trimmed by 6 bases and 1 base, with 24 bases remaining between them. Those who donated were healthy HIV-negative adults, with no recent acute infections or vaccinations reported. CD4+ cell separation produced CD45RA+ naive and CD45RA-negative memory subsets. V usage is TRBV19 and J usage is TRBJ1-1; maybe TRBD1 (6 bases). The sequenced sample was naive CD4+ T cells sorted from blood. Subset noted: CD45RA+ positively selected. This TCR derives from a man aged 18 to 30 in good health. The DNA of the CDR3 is TGTGCCAGTAGCAAACCTACCATCCGGGACACCCAGAACACTGAAGCTTTCTTT. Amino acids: CASSKPTIRDTQNTEAFF.